This TCR beta chain stems from a study of T cell responses to AZD1222 COVID-19 vaccine. From germline, CDR1 is WSHSY and CDR2 SAAADI. V was clipped by 5 bases and J by 3 bases, with 8 bases between them. This CDR3 region has 13 residues. Here immunoSEQ multiplex PCR was the method, and the copy in TCRdb shows in-frame clones only, minus some. Among 100,000 or so clones listed, approximately 90% were seen once. The genes are TRBV10-2 and TRBJ1-5, with a tentative D call TRBD1 (5 bases). This clonotype was obtained from an adult in good health. The source was peripheral blood, collected on day 0 of AZD1222 vaccination. The CDR3 reads CASSQGNNQPQHF. In DNA form, the CDR3 reads TGCGCCAGCAGTCAGGGAAACAATCAGCCCCAGCATTTT.